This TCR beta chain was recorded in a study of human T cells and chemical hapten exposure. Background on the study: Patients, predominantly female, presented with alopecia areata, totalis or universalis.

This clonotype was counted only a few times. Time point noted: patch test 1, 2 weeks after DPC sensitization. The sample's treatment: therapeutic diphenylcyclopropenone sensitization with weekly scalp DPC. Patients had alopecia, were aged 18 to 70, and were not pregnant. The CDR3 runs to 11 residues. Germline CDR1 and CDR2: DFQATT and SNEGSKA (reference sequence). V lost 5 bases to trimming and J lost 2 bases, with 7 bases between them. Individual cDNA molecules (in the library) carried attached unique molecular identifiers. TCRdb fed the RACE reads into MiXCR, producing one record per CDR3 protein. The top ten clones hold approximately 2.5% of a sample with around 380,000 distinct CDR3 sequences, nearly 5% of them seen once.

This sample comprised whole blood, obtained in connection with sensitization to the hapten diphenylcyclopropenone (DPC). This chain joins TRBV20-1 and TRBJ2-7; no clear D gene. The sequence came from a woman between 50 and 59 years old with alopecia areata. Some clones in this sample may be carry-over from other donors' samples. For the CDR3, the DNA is TGCAGTGCTCCCGTCGCCTACGAGCAGTACTTC. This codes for CSAPVAYEQYF.